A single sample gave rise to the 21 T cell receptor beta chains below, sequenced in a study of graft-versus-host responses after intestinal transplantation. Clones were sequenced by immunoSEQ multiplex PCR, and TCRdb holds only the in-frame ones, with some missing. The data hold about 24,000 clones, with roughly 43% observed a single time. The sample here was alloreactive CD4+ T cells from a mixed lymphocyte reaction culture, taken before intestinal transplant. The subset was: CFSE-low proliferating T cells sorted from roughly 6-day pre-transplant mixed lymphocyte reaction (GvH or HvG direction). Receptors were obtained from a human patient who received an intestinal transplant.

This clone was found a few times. CDR3 amino acids: CASSRDGTGTKPQHF. As DNA, the CDR3 is TGTGCCAGCAGTCGGGATGGGACAGGGACCAAGCCCCAGCATTTT. V usage is TRBV6-6 and J usage is TRBJ1-5; 9 bases line up with TRBD1. Germline V lookup: CDR1 MNHNY, CDR2 SVGAGI (reference sequence). The CDR3 consists of 15 residues. The trim removed 5 bases at V and 8 bases at J, leaving 10 bases unmatched.

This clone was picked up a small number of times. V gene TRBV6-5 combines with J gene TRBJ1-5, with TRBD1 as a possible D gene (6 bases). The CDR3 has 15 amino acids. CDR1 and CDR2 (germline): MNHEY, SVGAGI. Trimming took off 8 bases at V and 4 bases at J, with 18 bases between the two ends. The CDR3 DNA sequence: TGTGCCAGCGCGAACGTAGGGGGGGGGAATCAGCCCCAGCATTTT. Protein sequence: CASANVGGGNQPQHF.

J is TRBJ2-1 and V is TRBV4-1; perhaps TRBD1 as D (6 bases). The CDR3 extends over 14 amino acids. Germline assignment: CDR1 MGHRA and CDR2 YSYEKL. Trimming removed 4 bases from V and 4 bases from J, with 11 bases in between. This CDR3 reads CASSLQGMYNEQFF. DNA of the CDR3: TGCGCCAGCAGCCTACAGGGTATGTACAATGAGCAGTTCTTC.

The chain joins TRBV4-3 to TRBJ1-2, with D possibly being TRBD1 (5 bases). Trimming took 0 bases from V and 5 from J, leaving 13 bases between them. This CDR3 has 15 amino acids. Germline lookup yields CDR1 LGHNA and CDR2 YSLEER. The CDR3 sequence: CASSQDLAGIYGYTF. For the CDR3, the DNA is TGCGCCAGCAGCCAAGATCTGGCAGGGATATATGGCTACACCTTC.

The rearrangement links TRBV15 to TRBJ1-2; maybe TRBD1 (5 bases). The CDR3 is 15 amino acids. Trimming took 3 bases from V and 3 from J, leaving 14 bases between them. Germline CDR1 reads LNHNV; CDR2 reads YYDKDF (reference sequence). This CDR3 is CATSRDPRGDYGYTF. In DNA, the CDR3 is TGTGCCACCAGCAGGGACCCTCGGGGGGACTATGGCTACACCTTC.

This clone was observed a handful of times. The CDR3 reads CASRYSRSSYEQYF. As DNA, the CDR3 is TGTGCCAGCAGATACTCCCGAAGCTCCTACGAGCAGTACTTC. This chain links TRBV28 with TRBJ2-7; D not certain. Germline values: CDR1 MDHEN, CDR2 SYDVKM. The CDR3 contains 14 residues. Trimming pared 6 bases from V and 0 bases from J, leaving 12 bases between.

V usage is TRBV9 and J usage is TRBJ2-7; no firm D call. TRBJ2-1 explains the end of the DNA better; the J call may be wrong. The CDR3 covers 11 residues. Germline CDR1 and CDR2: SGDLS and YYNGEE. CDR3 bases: TGTGCCAGCAGCGTAGGAGTGGAGCAGTTCTTC. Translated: CASSVGVEQFF.

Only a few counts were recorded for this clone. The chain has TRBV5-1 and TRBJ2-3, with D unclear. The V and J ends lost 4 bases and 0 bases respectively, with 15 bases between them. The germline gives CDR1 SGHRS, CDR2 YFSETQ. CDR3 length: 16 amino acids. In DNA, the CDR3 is TGCGCCAGCAGCATGGTGGGCCGGTCTAGCACAGATACGCAGTATTTT. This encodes CASSMVGRSSTDTQYF.

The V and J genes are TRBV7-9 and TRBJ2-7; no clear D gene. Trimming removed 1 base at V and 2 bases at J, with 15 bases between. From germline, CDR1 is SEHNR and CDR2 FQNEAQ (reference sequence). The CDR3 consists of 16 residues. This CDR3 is CASSLVYSLRPYEQYF. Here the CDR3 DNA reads TGTGCCAGCAGCTTAGTGTACAGTCTACGACCCTACGAGCAGTACTTC.

DNA of the CDR3: TGTGCCAGCACCTTCTCGGGGGGTGGCTACACCTTC. It translates to CASTFSGGGYTF. The chain couples TRBV6-5 to TRBJ1-2; TRBD1 is a possible D gene (5 bases). The CDR3 has 12 amino acids. The V and J ends lost 7 bases and 7 bases respectively, with 13 bases between them. Germline V gene lookup returns CDR1 MNHEY and CDR2 SVGAGI.

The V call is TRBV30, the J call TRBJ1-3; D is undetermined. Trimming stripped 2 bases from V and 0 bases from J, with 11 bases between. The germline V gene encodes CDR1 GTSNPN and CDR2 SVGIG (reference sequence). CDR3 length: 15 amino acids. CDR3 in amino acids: CAWSPHYTSGNTIYF. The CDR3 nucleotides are TGTGCCTGGAGTCCCCACTACACCTCTGGAAACACCATATATTTT. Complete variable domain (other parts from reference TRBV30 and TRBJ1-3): SQTIHQWPATLVQPVGSPLSLECTVEGTSNPNLYWYRQAAGRGLQLLFYSVGIGQISSEVPQNLSASRPQDRQFILSSKKLLLSDSGFYLCAWSPHYTSGNTIYFGEGSWLTVV.

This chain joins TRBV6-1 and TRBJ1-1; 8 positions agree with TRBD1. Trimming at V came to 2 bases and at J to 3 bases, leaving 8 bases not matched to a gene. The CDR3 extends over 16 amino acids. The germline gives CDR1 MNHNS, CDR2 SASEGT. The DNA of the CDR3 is TGTGCCAGCAGTGAACCTGCTCAGGGGGCCTACACTGAAGCTTTCTTT. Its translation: CASSEPAQGAYTEAFF.

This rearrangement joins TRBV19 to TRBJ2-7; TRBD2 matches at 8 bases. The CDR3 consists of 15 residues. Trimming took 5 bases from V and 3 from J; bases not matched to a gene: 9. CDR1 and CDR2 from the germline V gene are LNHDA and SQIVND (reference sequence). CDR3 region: CASSEQAGAIYEQYF. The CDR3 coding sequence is TGTGCCAGTAGTGAACAAGCGGGGGCAATCTACGAGCAGTACTTC.

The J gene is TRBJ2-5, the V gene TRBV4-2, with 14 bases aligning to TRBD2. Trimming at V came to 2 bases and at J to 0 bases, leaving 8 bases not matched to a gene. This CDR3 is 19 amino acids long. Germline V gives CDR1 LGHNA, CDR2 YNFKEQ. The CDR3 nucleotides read TGTGCCAGCAGCCAACGGGGACTAGCGGGGGACCAGTACCAAGAGACCCAGTACTTC. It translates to CASSQRGLAGDQYQETQYF.

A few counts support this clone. Written as DNA, the CDR3 is TGTGCCAGCAGTGTTTCAGGGTTCTATGGCTACACCTTC. It encodes CASSVSGFYGYTF. This chain joins TRBV2 and TRBJ1-2, with D perhaps TRBD1 (5 bases). V gave up 4 bases and J gave up 4 bases, with 10 bases separating them. Germline CDR1 is SNHLY and CDR2 is FYNNEI. CDR3 length: 13 amino acids.

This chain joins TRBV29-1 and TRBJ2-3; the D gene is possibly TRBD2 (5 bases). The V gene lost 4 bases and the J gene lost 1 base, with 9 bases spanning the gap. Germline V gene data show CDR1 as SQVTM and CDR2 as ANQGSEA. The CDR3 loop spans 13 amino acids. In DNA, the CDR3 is TGCAGCGTTGGGCCGAGGGGCACAGATACGCAGTATTTT. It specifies CSVGPRGTDTQYF.

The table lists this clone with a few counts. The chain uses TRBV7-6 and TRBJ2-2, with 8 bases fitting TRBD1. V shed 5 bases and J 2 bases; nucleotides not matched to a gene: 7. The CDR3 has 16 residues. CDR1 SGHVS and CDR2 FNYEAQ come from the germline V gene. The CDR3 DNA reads TGTGCCAGCAGCGCCCTCCAGGGGGCAAACACCGGGGAGCTGTTTTTT. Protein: CASSALQGANTGELFF.

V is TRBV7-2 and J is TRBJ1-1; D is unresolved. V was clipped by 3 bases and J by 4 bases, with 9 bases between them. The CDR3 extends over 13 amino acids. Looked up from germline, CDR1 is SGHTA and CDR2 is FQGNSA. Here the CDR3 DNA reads TGTGCCAGCAGCTTGGTGGAGGGCACTGAAGCTTTCTTT. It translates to CASSLVEGTEAFF.

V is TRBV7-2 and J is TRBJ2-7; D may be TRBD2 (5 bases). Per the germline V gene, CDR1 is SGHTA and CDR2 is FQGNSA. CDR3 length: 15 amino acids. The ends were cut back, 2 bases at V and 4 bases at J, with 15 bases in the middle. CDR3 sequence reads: CASSLMYSGGYEQYF. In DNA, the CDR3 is TGTGCCAGCAGCTTAATGTACAGCGGAGGTTACGAGCAGTACTTC.

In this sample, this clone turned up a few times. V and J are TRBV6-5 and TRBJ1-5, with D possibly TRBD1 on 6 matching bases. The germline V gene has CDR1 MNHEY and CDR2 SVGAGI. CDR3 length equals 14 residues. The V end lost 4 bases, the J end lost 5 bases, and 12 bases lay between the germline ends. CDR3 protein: CASSLSQGHQPQHF. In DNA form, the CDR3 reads TGTGCCAGCAGTTTATCCCAGGGGCATCAGCCCCAGCATTTT.

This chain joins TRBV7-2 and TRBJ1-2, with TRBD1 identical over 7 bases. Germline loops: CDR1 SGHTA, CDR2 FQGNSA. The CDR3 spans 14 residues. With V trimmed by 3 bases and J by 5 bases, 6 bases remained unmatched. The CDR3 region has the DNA TGTGCCAGCAGCTTGACAGGGAACAATTATGGCTACACCTTC. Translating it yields CASSLTGNNYGYTF.